This T cell receptor (beta chain) was found in a study of CD8 T cells in ankylosing spondylitis. Study-level findings and limits: Seemingly characteristic of ankylosing spondylitis blood was a TCR beta motif consisting of several highly homologous variants.

In this sample, this clonotype turned up many times. What it binds is not known. TCRdb reanalysed the 5' RACE reads using MiXCR and keeps one entry per CDR3 protein. The sample includes approximately 110,000 distinct CDR3 sequences, nearly 25% seen only once; the top ten take roughly 12%. The ends were cut back, 0 bases at V and 4 bases at J, with 10 bases in the middle. The germline V gene encodes CDR1 SGHAT and CDR2 FQNNGV. The CDR3 runs 14 residues. V and J are TRBV11-2 and TRBJ2-7; D call uncertain. The sequence derives from a male donor with ankylosing spondylitis. The sequenced material came from synovial fluid, either unsorted or a sorted T cell fraction (not recorded which). The CDR3: CASSLDGSEYEQYV. CDR3 coding DNA: TGTGCCAGCAGCTTAGATGGTTCAGAGTACGAGCAGTACGTC.